Below are 20 T cell receptor beta chains sequenced from a single sample in a study of blood T cell repertoires in COVID-19. Method: immunoSEQ multiplex PCR; TCRdb's copy keeps in-frame clones and lacks some. Found here are roughly 100,000 clones, more than 75% of them singletons; the top ten hold 9.8%. Sample: peripheral blood. Receptors originate from a man in his fifties or sixties with active or convalescent COVID-19.

The rearrangement links TRBV19 to TRBJ1-1; D possibly corresponds to TRBD1 (6 bases). Between the trimmed V and J ends, which lost 8 bases and 2 bases, there was a span of 12 bases. Germline CDR1 reads LNHDA; CDR2 reads SQIVND (reference sequence). The CDR3 covers 13 residues. CDR3 region: CASGGLTNTEAFF. CDR3 DNA sequence: TGTGCCAGTGGGGGCCTGACTAACACTGAAGCTTTCTTT.

This clone was observed once. The chain carries TRBV5-4 and TRBJ2-7, with D possibly matching TRBD2 (7 bases). Germline values: CDR1 SGHNT, CDR2 YYREEE (reference sequence). V gave up 0 bases and J gave up 5 bases, with 12 bases separating them. The CDR3 spans 14 residues. This CDR3 is CASSLEIGGHEQYF. In DNA form, the CDR3 reads TGTGCCAGCAGCTTGGAGATCGGGGGGCACGAGCAGTACTTC.

This chain joins TRBV27 and TRBJ2-7; TRBD2 aligns across 8 bases. The J segment lost 0 bases and the V segment lost 5 bases, leaving 0 bases of the junction unmatched. This CDR3 contains 13 residues. CDR1 is MNHEY, CDR2 SMNVEV, per germline (reference sequence). CDR3 protein: CASSLAGSYEQYF. In DNA form, the CDR3 reads TGTGCCAGCAGTCTAGCGGGCTCCTACGAGCAGTACTTC.

The chain has TRBV6-2 or TRBV6-3 and TRBJ1-1, with 8 bases that match TRBD1. Losses at the gene ends were 6 bases for V and 0 bases for J; bases not matched to a gene: 6. This CDR3 has 15 amino acids. Germline CDR1 is MNHEY and CDR2 is SVGEGT. The CDR3 reads CASSQTGALNTEAFF. The CDR3 nucleotides read TGTGCCAGCAGCCAGACAGGGGCACTGAACACTGAAGCTTTCTTT.

This clone was detected only a few times. The chain joins TRBV19 to TRBJ2-5; TRBD1 matches at 7 bases. The trim removed 3 bases at V and 2 bases at J, leaving 6 bases unmatched. Germline CDR1 and CDR2: LNHDA and SQIVND (reference sequence). The CDR3 covers 15 residues. The CDR3 region has the DNA TGTGCCAGTAGTATGTCCCAGACAGGGCAAGAGACCCAGTACTTC. Protein: CASSMSQTGQETQYF.

V usage is TRBV10-3 and J usage is TRBJ2-1, with 10 bases aligning to TRBD2. The trim removed 0 bases at V and 6 bases at J, leaving 5 bases unmatched. CDR1 is ENHRY and CDR2 is SYGVKD in the germline V gene. The CDR3 has 16 amino acids. The CDR3 sequence is CAISESTLAGANEQFF. The CDR3 DNA reads TGTGCCATCAGTGAGTCGACCCTAGCGGGAGCCAATGAGCAGTTCTTC.

This sequence joins TRBV6-5 and TRBJ2-7; 9 positions agree with TRBD1. The CDR3 sequence is 12 residues long. Germline trimming cut 8 bases from V and 3 bases from J; bases unmatched to any gene: 2. From germline, CDR1 is MNHEY and CDR2 SVGAGI. Here the CDR3 reads CASGQGFYEQYV. CDR3 bases: TGTGCCAGCGGACAGGGGTTCTACGAGCAGTACGTC.

There are a few counts of this clone. V and J are TRBV27 and TRBJ1-5; tentatively, D is TRBD1 (5 bases). The CDR3 sequence is 13 residues long. CDR1 and CDR2 (germline): MNHEY, SMNVEV (reference sequence). The V gene lost 8 bases and the J gene lost 1 base, with 9 bases spanning the gap. The CDR3 region is CASRPGSNQPQHF. For the CDR3, the DNA is TGTGCCAGCCGACCAGGGAGCAATCAGCCCCAGCATTTT.

This clone was seen a handful of times. The gene calls are TRBV12-5 and TRBJ1-4, with 9 bases fitting TRBD1. J gave up 8 bases and V 1 base, and 2 bases lay outside the gene matches. Germline loops: CDR1 LGHNT, CDR2 FRNRAP. This CDR3 region has 14 residues. CDR3 bases: TGTGCTAGTGGTTTGGGACAGGGGGGAGAAAAACTGTTTTTT. It translates to CASGLGQGGEKLFF.

The CDR3 sequence is CASSLASGAEQYF. The CDR3 DNA reads as TGTGCCAGCAGCTTAGCCTCGGGTGCCGAGCAGTACTTC. The rearrangement joins TRBV7-6 to TRBJ2-7, with unresolved D. The V gene's germline CDR1 is SGHVS and CDR2 FNYEAQ. This CDR3 has 13 amino acids. Trimming took off 0 bases at V and 6 bases at J, with 9 bases between the two ends.

CDR3: CASSLGGLTKNIQYF. The CDR3 DNA reads as TGTGCCAGCAGTTTGGGGGGACTAACCAAAAACATTCAGTACTTC. The chain recombines TRBV28 with TRBJ2-4; TRBD2 agrees at 7 bases. CDR3 length: 15 amino acids. V lost 3 bases and J lost 2; bases outside the gene matches: 4. The germline V gene encodes CDR1 MDHEN and CDR2 SYDVKM.

J is TRBJ2-3 and V is TRBV6-2 or TRBV6-3, with a tentative D call TRBD1 (6 bases). CDR3 size: 15 residues. Per germline, CDR1 MNHEY and CDR2 SVGEGT. The V end lost 5 bases, the J end lost 4 bases, and 16 bases lay between the germline ends. CDR3 region: CASSPGTNRADTQYF. In nucleotides, the CDR3 is TGTGCCAGCAGTCCCGGGACCAACAGGGCAGATACGCAGTATTTT.

The chain is built from TRBV4-1 and TRBJ1-1, with 9 bases fitting TRBD1. V lost 9 bases and J lost 2; bases outside the gene matches: 4. This CDR3 comprises 13 residues. Germline-derived CDR1 and CDR2 are MGHRA and YSYEKL. This CDR3 is CASRDRVNTEAFF. In nucleotides, the CDR3 is TGCGCCAGTCGGGACAGGGTAAACACTGAAGCTTTCTTT.

Only one count was recorded for this clone. The rearrangement joins TRBV21-1 to TRBJ1-1; the D call TRBD1 from the table was never checked on the DNA. TRBV21-1 is described as a pseudogene. The CDR3 extends over 14 amino acids. The CDR3 DNA follows: TGTGCCAGCAGCAAAGGGACAGTAAACACTGAAGCTTTCTTT. It translates to CASSKGTVNTEAFF.

The chain is built from TRBV29-1 and TRBJ1-1; tentative D call: TRBD1 (5 bases). V shed 5 bases and J shed 4 bases, with 17 bases lying between them. The germline V gene has CDR1 SQVTM and CDR2 ANQGSEA. The length of the CDR3 is 14 residues. CDR3 DNA: TGCAGCGTTCCTCCCGCAGGGAGGGCCACTGAAGCTTTCTTT. This translates into CSVPPAGRATEAFF.

The chain carries TRBV27 and TRBJ1-5; 7 nucleotides agree with TRBD1. The V segment lost 0 bases and the J segment 3 bases; nucleotides outside the gene matches: 8. Germline lookup yields CDR1 MNHEY and CDR2 SMNVEV (reference sequence). This CDR3 is 17 amino acids long. CDR3 amino acids: CASSLSARTGFNQPQHF. The CDR3 DNA reads as TGTGCCAGCAGTTTATCGGCCCGGACAGGATTCAATCAGCCCCAGCATTTT.

The rearrangement uses TRBV28 and TRBJ1-2, with D hard to call. V was trimmed by 5 bases and J by 0 bases, leaving 16 bases between them. The CDR3 runs to 16 residues. CDR1 is MDHEN, CDR2 SYDVKM, per germline. CDR3 sequence reads: CASSPTRAGANYGYTF. CDR3 coding DNA: TGTGCCAGCAGTCCGACTAGGGCGGGTGCTAACTATGGCTACACCTTC.

This clone was observed a few times. The V call is TRBV19, the J call TRBJ2-6, with TRBD2 matching over 7 bases. After removal of 7 bases from V and 0 bases from J, the junction contained 6 bases not matched to a gene. CDR1 is LNHDA, CDR2 SQIVND, per germline (reference sequence). There are 16 residues in the CDR3. The CDR3 reads CASMASGASGANVLTF. The CDR3 DNA reads TGTGCCAGTATGGCTAGCGGCGCCTCTGGGGCCAACGTCCTGACTTTC.

J is TRBJ2-1 and V is TRBV6-2 or TRBV6-3, with 10 bases matching TRBD2. The J segment lost 0 bases and the V segment lost 4 bases, leaving 9 bases of the junction unmatched. CDR3 length: 18 residues. Germline V CDR1 and CDR2: MNHEY, SVGEGT. CDR3 sequence (DNA): TGTGCCAGCAGTTCAAGAGGGCCTAGCGGGAGCTCCTACAATGAGCAGTTCTTC. Its translation is CASSSRGPSGSSYNEQFF.

This chain joins TRBV28 and TRBJ2-7; D possibly corresponds to TRBD2 (6 bases). Trimming took off 3 bases at V and 2 bases at J, with 11 bases between the two ends. Germline loops: CDR1 MDHEN, CDR2 SYDVKM. This CDR3 has 14 residues. CDR3 sequence: CASSLERAPYEQYF. CDR3 in DNA: TGTGCCAGCAGTTTGGAGCGGGCCCCCTACGAGCAGTACTTC.